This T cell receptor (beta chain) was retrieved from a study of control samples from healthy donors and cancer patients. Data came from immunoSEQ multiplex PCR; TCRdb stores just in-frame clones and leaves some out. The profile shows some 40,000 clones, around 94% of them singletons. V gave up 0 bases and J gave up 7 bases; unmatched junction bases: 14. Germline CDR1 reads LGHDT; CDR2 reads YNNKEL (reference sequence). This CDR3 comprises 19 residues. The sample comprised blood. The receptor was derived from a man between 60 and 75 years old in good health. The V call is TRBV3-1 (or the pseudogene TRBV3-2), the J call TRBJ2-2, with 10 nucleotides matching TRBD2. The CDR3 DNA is TGTGCCAGCAGCCAAGATCGGGGGGCTAGCGGGAGATTCGACGGGGAGCTGTTTTTT. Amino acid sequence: CASSQDRGASGRFDGELFF.